Within the sample, the clone carrying this T cell receptor (beta chain) is medium-sized. This sample is part of a study of breast tumors, draining lymph nodes, adjacent tissues. The CDR3 sequence is 14 residues long. V was shortened by 4 bases and J by 1 base, with 12 bases between the two germline ends. The germline CDR1 and CDR2 sequences are SGHRS and YFSETQ. TCRdb processed the multiplex PCR reads anew with MiXCR; each CDR3 protein has one entry. The sample records 66,000 or so distinct CDR3 sequences, over 40% being singletons. The chain recombines TRBV5-1 with TRBJ2-7, with D perhaps TRBD1 (6 bases). The material sequenced was breast tumor tissue. This clonotype originated in a female donor with breast cancer. Some clones in this sample may be carry-over from other donors' samples. The CDR3, as DNA: TGCGCCAGCAGCCAGACAGGCCGATCCTACGAGCAGTACTTC. It is translated as CASSQTGRSYEQYF.